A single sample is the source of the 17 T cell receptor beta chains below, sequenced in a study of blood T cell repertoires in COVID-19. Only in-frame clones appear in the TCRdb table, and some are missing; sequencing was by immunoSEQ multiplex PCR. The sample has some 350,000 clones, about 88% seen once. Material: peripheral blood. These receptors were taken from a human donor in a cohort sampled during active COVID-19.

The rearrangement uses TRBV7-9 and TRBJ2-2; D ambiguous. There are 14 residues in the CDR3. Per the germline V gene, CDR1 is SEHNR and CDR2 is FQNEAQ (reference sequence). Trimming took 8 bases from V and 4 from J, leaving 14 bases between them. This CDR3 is CASHSPSGTGELFF. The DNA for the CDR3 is TGTGCCAGCCATTCCCCTTCCGGCACCGGGGAGCTGTTTTTT.

The CDR3, as DNA: TGTGCCAGCAGTCCCGGGGTAGCGGGGGGGTACAATGAGCAGTTCTTC. As protein: CASSPGVAGGYNEQFF. The V and J genes are TRBV27 and TRBJ2-1, with 11 bases that match TRBD2. The CDR3 runs 16 residues. Trimming at V came to 5 bases and at J to 4 bases, leaving 7 bases not matched to a gene. The germline gives CDR1 MNHEY, CDR2 SMNVEV (reference sequence).

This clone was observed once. In nucleotides, the CDR3 is TGTGCCTGGAGTTATACAGGGGGCTATGGCTACACCTTC. Translated: CAWSYTGGYGYTF. The chain combines TRBV30 with TRBJ1-2, with 8 bases identical to TRBD1. Germline assignment: CDR1 GTSNPN and CDR2 SVGIG (reference sequence). Trimming at V came to 2 bases and at J to 4 bases, leaving 3 bases not matched to a gene. This CDR3 spans 13 amino acids.

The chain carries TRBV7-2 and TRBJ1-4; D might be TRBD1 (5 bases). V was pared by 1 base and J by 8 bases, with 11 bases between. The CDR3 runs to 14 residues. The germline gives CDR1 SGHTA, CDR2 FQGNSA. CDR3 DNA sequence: TGTGCCAGCAGCTTAGATCGCGGGGACGAAAAACTGTTTTTT. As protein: CASSLDRGDEKLFF.

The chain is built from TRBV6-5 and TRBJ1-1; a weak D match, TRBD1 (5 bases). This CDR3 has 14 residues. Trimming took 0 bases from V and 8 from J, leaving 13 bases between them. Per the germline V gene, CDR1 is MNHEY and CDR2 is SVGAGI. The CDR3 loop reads CASSYSLGRDEAFF. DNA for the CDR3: TGTGCCAGCAGTTACTCGTTGGGGAGGGACGAAGCTTTCTTT.

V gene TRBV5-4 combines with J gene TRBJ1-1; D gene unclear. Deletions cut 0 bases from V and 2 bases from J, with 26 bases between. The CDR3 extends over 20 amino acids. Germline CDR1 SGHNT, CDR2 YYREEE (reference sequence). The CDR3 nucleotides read TGTGCCAGCAGCTTGGCCAGAAGGAGGTTAGCCTATGCCCCAAACACTGAAGCTTTCTTT. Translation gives CASSLARRRLAYAPNTEAFF.

The chain's CDR3 is CASSIPLAGGRRGSTDTQYF. In DNA, the CDR3 is TGTGCCAGTAGTATCCCCCTAGCGGGGGGGCGGCGGGGGAGCACAGATACGCAGTATTTT. V usage is TRBV19 and J usage is TRBJ2-3, with 12 bases fitting TRBD2. Germline assignment: CDR1 LNHDA and CDR2 SQIVND (reference sequence). V shed 3 bases, J shed 0 bases, and the junction held 13 bases outside the gene matches. The CDR3 spans 20 residues.

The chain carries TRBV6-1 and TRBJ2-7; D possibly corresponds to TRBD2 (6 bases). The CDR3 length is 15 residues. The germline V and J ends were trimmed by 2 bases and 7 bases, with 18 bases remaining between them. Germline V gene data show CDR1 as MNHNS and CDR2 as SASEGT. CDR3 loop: CASSESHGSAREQYF. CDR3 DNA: TGTGCCAGCAGTGAATCCCACGGGAGTGCGAGAGAGCAGTACTTC.

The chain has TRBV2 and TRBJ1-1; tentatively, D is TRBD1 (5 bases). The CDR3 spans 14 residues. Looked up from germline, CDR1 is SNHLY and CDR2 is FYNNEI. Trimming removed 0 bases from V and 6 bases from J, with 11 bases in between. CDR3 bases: TGTGCCAGCAGTGAAGCCGCGGGGGGTCCTGAAGCTTTCTTT. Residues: CASSEAAGGPEAFF. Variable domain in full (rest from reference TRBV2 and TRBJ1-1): EPEVTQTPSHQVTQMGQEVILRCVPISNHLYFYWYRQILGQKVEFLVSFYNNEISEKSEIFDDQFSVERPDGSNFTLKIRSTKLEDSAMYFCASSEAAGGPEAFFGQGTRLTVV.

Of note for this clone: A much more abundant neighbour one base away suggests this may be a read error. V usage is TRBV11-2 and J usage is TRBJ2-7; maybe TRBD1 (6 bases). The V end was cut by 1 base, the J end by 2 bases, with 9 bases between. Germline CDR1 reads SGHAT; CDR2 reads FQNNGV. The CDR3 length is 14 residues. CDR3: CASSLGAGAYEQYF. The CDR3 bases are TGTGCCAGCAGCTTAGGGGCAGGGGCCTACGAGCAGTACTTC.

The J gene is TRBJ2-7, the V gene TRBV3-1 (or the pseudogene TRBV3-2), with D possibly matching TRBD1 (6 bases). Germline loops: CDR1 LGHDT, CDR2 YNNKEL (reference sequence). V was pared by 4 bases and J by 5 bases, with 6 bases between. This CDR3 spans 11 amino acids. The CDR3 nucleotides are TGTGCCAGCAGCCGACAGGACGAGCAGTACTTC. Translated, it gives CASSRQDEQYF.

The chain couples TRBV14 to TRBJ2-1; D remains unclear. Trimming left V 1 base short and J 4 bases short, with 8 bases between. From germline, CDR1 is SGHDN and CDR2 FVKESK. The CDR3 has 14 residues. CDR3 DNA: TGTGCCAGCAGCCAAGTATCTATATACAATGAGCAGTTCTTC. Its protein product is CASSQVSIYNEQFF.

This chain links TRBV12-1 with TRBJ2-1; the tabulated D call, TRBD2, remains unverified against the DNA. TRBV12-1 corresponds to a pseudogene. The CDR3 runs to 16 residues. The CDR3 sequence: CASSFLAGNQYNEQFF. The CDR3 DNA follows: TGTGCCAGCAGCTTTCTAGCGGGAAATCAGTACAATGAGCAGTTCTTC.

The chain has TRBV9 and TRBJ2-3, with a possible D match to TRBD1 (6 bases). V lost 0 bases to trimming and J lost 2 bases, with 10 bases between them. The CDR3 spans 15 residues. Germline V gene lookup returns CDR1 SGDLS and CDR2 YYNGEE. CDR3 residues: CASSVVQGPTDTQYF. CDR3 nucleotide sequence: TGTGCCAGCAGCGTAGTACAGGGACCCACAGATACGCAGTATTTT.

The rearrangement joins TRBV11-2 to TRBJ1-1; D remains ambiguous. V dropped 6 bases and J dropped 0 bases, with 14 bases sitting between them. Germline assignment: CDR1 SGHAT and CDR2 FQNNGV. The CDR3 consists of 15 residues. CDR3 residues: CASRRPGRMNTEAFF. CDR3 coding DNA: TGTGCCAGCAGGCGTCCGGGGAGGATGAACACTGAAGCTTTCTTT.

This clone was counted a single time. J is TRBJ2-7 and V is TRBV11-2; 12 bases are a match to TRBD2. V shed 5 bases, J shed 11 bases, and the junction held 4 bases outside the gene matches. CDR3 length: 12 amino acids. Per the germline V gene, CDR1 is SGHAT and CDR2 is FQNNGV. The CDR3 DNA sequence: TGTGCCAGCAGCCGTGGACTAGCGGGGAAGTACTTC. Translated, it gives CASSRGLAGKYF.

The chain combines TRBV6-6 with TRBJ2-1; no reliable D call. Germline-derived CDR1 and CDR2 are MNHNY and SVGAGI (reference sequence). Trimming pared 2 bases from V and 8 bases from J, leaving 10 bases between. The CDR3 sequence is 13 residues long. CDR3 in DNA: TGTGCCAGCAGTTACGGGTTCGAGGATGAGCAGTTCTTC. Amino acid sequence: CASSYGFEDEQFF.